A single sample is the source of the 23 T cell receptor beta chains below, sequenced in a study of CD8+CD57+ T cells in acquired aplastic anemia. The patients chosen for sequencing had shown expansion of CD8+CD57+ cells (detected by flow cytometry). Genomic DNA was employed as the template in profiling TCR beta VDJ and CDR3. Each CDR3 protein gets one entry after TCRdb re-called the reads with MiXCR. The sample records around 120,000 distinct CDR3 sequences, about 40% being singletons. Sequencing input: sorted CD4+, CD8+, or CD8+CD57+ T cells (not recorded which) from PBMCs. The receptors come from a human donor with aplastic anemia.

In this sample, this clonotype turned up once. This rearrangement joins TRBV10-3 to TRBJ1-2; D unresolved. Germline V gene sequence: CDR1 ENHRY, CDR2 SYGVKD. Trimming left V 10 bases short and J 5 bases short, with 14 bases between. The CDR3 spans 12 residues. The DNA of the CDR3 is TGTGCCAGCAGCCGAGCCTTTTATGGCTACACCTTC. Translation gives CASSRAFYGYTF.

In its sample, this clonotype was seen many times. This rearrangement joins TRBV4-2 to TRBJ2-7; D is tentatively TRBD1 or TRBD2 (6 bases each). The CDR3 totals 17 residues. V lost 0 bases to trimming and J lost 0 bases, with 15 bases between them. In germline, CDR1 is LGHNA, CDR2 YNFKEQ. In DNA, the CDR3 is TGTGCCAGCAGCCAAGATTTGGAGGGGGGCTACTCCTACGAGCAGTACTTC. Translated, it gives CASSQDLEGGYSYEQYF.

This clonotype is a singleton in its sample. The V call is TRBV29-1, the J call TRBJ1-6; D is perhaps TRBD1 (6 bases). CDR1 SQVTM and CDR2 ANQGSEA come from the germline V gene. The germline V and J ends were trimmed by 6 bases and 7 bases, with 10 bases remaining between them. The CDR3 is 12 residues long. The CDR3 nucleotides are TGCAGCGTGCTTACAGGGAATTCACCCCTCCACTTT. Translating gives CSVLTGNSPLHF. The whole variable domain, filled in from reference TRBV29-1 and TRBJ1-6, reads SAVISQKPSRDICQRGTSLTIQCQVDSQVTMMFWYRQQPGQSLTLIATANQGSEATYESGFVIDKFPISRPNLTFSTLTVSNMSPEDSSIYLCSVLTGNSPLHFGNGTRLTVT.

Only a few counts were recorded for this clonotype. The chain joins TRBV10-2 to TRBJ2-1; D gene uncertain. Germline CDR1 and CDR2: WSHSY and SAAADI. The ends were cut back, 6 bases at V and 2 bases at J, with 5 bases in the middle. The CDR3 has 12 amino acids. The CDR3 protein is CASRDPYNEQFF. In nucleotides, the CDR3 is TGCGCCAGCAGGGACCCCTACAATGAGCAGTTCTTC.

This clonotype was recorded a few times. The chain couples TRBV6-5 to TRBJ1-2; D might be TRBD1 (6 bases). The germline CDR1 and CDR2 sequences are MNHEY and SVGAGI. V dropped 1 base and J dropped 1 base, with 13 bases sitting between them. This CDR3 has 16 residues. This chain's CDR3 is CASSYWGADSNYGYTF. The CDR3 nucleotides read TGTGCCAGCAGTTACTGGGGGGCGGATAGTAACTATGGCTACACCTTC.

About this clonotype: Likely a read error: the CDR3 ends without its conserved phenylalanine or tryptophan. The gene calls are TRBV6-1 and TRBJ1-1, with 7 bases lining up with TRBD1. The CDR3 loop spans 15 amino acids. V lost 2 bases to trimming and J lost 4 bases; unmatched junction nucleotides: 7. The V gene's germline CDR1 is MNHNS and CDR2 SASEGT. CDR3 nucleotides: TGTGCCAGCAGTGAATATAAGGCAGGGGGCACTGAAGCTTTCTCT. Its translation is CASSEYKAGGTEAFS.

With respect to this clonotype: A much larger clone lies one base from this, so it may be a read error. The chain employs TRBV27 and TRBJ1-2, with a possible D match to TRBD1 (6 bases). Trimming removed 10 bases at V and 8 bases at J, with 14 bases between. Germline-derived CDR1 and CDR2 are MNHEY and SMNVEV (reference sequence). The CDR3 consists of 11 residues. The CDR3 here is CATKGGAGYTF. DNA of the CDR3: TGTGCCACCAAGGGGGGAGCGGGCTACACCTTC.

The V gene is TRBV4-2, the J gene TRBJ1-2, with 7 bases identical to TRBD1. V shed 3 bases and J 2 bases; nucleotides not matched to a gene: 15. CDR1 is LGHNA, CDR2 YNFKEQ, per germline. This CDR3 has 18 residues. The CDR3 DNA reads TGTGCCAGCAGCCACAGTGTAGGGGACAGTGGGGCCAACTATGGCTACACCTTC. This translates into CASSHSVGDSGANYGYTF.

This clonotype was recorded a few times. This chain joins TRBV3-1 and TRBJ1-1; D is undetermined. The CDR3 sequence is 12 residues long. Deletions cut 6 bases from V and 9 bases from J, with 14 bases between. Germline V gives CDR1 LGHDT, CDR2 YNNKEL (reference sequence). CDR3 DNA sequence: TGTGCCAGCAGTTCTCCATATGATCAAGCTTTCTTT. It specifies CASSSPYDQAFF.

This chain connects TRBV29-1 to TRBJ1-5; no clear D gene. V gave up 6 bases and J gave up 0 bases, with 9 bases separating them. Germline V gene data show CDR1 as SQVTM and CDR2 as ANQGSEA. CDR3 length: 13 amino acids. CDR3 sequence reads: CSVVWGSNQPQHF. DNA for the CDR3: TGCAGCGTCGTATGGGGTAGCAATCAGCCCCAGCATTTT.

The chain combines TRBV7-6 with TRBJ2-2; no clear D. Germline assignment: CDR1 SGHVS and CDR2 FNYEAQ. The V gene lost 5 bases and the J gene lost 5 bases, with 6 bases spanning the gap. There are 12 residues in the CDR3. CDR3 DNA: TGTGCCAGCAGCCGACCTACCGGGGAGCTGTTTTTT. Translation gives CASSRPTGELFF.

The chain recombines TRBV19 with TRBJ1-1; weak D call: TRBD1 (6 bases). The CDR3 is 14 amino acids. The V end lost 3 bases, the J end lost 4 bases, and 12 bases lay between the germline ends. Germline V CDR1 and CDR2: LNHDA, SQIVND (reference sequence). CDR3 amino acids: CASSITGKSTEAFF. The CDR3 coding sequence is TGTGCCAGTAGTATTACAGGGAAGAGCACTGAAGCTTTCTTT.

By frequency in the sample, this clonotype is medium-sized. V usage is TRBV29-1 and J usage is TRBJ1-1; 7 bases agree with TRBD1. CDR1 SQVTM and CDR2 ANQGSEA come from the germline V gene. This CDR3 region has 13 residues. V lost 6 bases, J lost 1 base, and 5 bases stayed unmatched. CDR3 in amino acids: CSVVRQGNTEAFF. In DNA form, the CDR3 reads TGCAGCGTCGTAAGACAGGGGAACACTGAAGCTTTCTTT.

This clonotype showed up just once. The gene calls are TRBV29-1 and TRBJ1-2; D uncertain. The V gene lost 1 base and the J gene lost 14 bases, with 14 bases spanning the gap. There are 11 residues in the CDR3. Germline loops: CDR1 SQVTM, CDR2 ANQGSEA. The CDR3 loop is CSVEVAGSETF. In DNA form, the CDR3 reads TGCAGCGTTGAAGTGGCTGGTTCGGAGACCTTC.

In its sample, this clonotype was seen many times. J is TRBJ1-1 and V is TRBV6-1; 11 positions agree with TRBD1. V gave up 9 bases and J gave up 2 bases; unmatched junction bases: 11. CDR1 MNHNS and CDR2 SASEGT come from the germline V gene. CDR3 size: 16 residues. CDR3 loop: CASRRTRTGGNTEAFF. Here the CDR3 DNA reads TGTGCCAGTAGACGAACCCGGACAGGGGGCAACACTGAAGCTTTCTTT.

V gene TRBV5-5 combines with J gene TRBJ1-1; TRBD1 might be the D (5 bases). Germline-derived CDR1 and CDR2 are SGHKS and YYEKEE (reference sequence). Trimming took 0 bases from V and 2 from J, leaving 8 bases between them. The CDR3 is made up of 14 amino acids. CDR3 sequence reads: CASSLGQRNTEAFF. In DNA, the CDR3 is TGTGCCAGCAGCTTGGGACAGCGAAACACTGAAGCTTTCTTT.

This clonotype was recorded at least ten times. This chain links TRBV7-9 with TRBJ1-3; 8 nucleotides agree with TRBD1. Trimming cost V 2 bases and J 7 bases; bases outside gene matches: 13. Germline V gene data show CDR1 as SEHNR and CDR2 as FQNEAQ (reference sequence). The CDR3 loop spans 17 amino acids. The CDR3 coding sequence is TGTGCCAGCAGCTTACTGACAGGGGATCTTACCCTGAACACCATATATTTT. Amino acid sequence: CASSLLTGDLTLNTIYF.

The chain combines TRBV10-3 with TRBJ1-1; a possible D gene is TRBD1 (6 bases). The germline V and J ends were trimmed by 5 bases and 1 base, with 8 bases remaining between them. This CDR3 contains 13 residues. In germline, CDR1 is ENHRY, CDR2 SYGVKD. CDR3 DNA sequence: TGTGCCATCAGTCGACAGGAGAACACTGAAGCTTTCTTT. Translated: CAISRQENTEAFF.

This clonotype was observed many times. The chain has TRBV19 and TRBJ2-3, with 7 positions matching TRBD1. Germline V CDR1 and CDR2: LNHDA, SQIVND (reference sequence). V lost 6 bases, J lost 4 bases, and 19 bases stayed unmatched. This CDR3 is built from 18 residues. The CDR3 nucleotides read TGTGCCAGTAGCACCCGAGAAGACCCAGGGGGTTTCGCAGATACGCAGTATTTT. It codes for CASSTREDPGGFADTQYF.

This clonotype was counted at least ten times. The rearrangement joins TRBV10-1 to TRBJ2-2, with D maybe TRBD2 (6 bases). The CDR3 is made up of 15 amino acids. V dropped 3 bases and J dropped 1 base, with 9 bases sitting between them. CDR1 and CDR2 from the germline V gene are WNHNN and SYGVQD (reference sequence). Written as DNA, the CDR3 is TGCGCCAGCAGTGACGGGGGACTGAACACCGGGGAGCTGTTTTTT. It encodes CASSDGGLNTGELFF.

The chain uses TRBV2 and TRBJ2-1; 8 bases line up with TRBD1. CDR1 is SNHLY, CDR2 FYNNEI, per germline. This CDR3 region has 13 residues. Trimming removed 8 bases from V and 8 bases from J; junction bases left unmatched: 8. CDR3 region: CASRRTGFDEQFF. The CDR3 DNA reads as TGTGCCAGCCGCCGGACAGGGTTCGATGAGCAGTTCTTC.

V and J are TRBV29-1 and TRBJ1-2; D remains ambiguous. The V gene's germline CDR1 is SQVTM and CDR2 ANQGSEA. The V gene lost 7 bases and the J gene lost 2 bases, with 20 bases spanning the gap. The CDR3 is 15 amino acids. CDR3 in amino acids: CSAGRGSDNNYGYTF. The CDR3 coding sequence is TGCAGCGCCGGGCGGGGTAGCGATAACAACTATGGCTACACCTTC.

This clonotype was counted a few times. The chain employs TRBV6-2 or TRBV6-3 and TRBJ2-2; D possibly corresponds to TRBD2 (6 bases). V gave up 5 bases and J gave up 4 bases, with 14 bases separating them. Germline V gene sequence: CDR1 MNHEY, CDR2 SVGEGT. The CDR3 runs to 15 residues. The CDR3 here is CASSPRGRSTGELFF. The DNA for the CDR3 is TGTGCCAGCAGTCCCCGAGGGAGGTCCACCGGGGAGCTGTTTTTT.